A single sample is the source of the 24 T cell receptor beta chains below, sequenced in a study of early T cells in non-severe SARS-CoV-2 infection. MiXCR was run by TCRdb on the 5' RACE reads, yielding one entry per CDR3 protein. Here the sample spans tens of thousands of distinct CDR3 sequences, 9.5% to 15% being singletons. What was sequenced was whole blood. The receptor source for this set is an adult who was a healthcare worker with PCR-confirmed SARS-CoV-2 infection or an uninfected control (not recorded which).

The V and J genes are TRBV2 and TRBJ1-1, with 8 bases aligning to TRBD1. Trimming at V came to 0 bases and at J to 1 base, leaving 4 bases not matched to a gene. Per the germline V gene, CDR1 is SNHLY and CDR2 is FYNNEI. The CDR3 has 16 residues. The CDR3 DNA sequence: TGTGCCAGCAGTGAAGCGCTTGGACAGGGGAACACTGAAGCTTTCTTT. The encoded protein is CASSEALGQGNTEAFF. The full variable domain, its missing parts supplied by reference TRBV2 and TRBJ1-1, is EPEVTQTPSHQVTQMGQEVILRCVPISNHLYFYWYRQILGQKVEFLVSFYNNEISEKSEIFDDQFSVERPDGSNFTLKIRSTKLEDSAMYFCASSEALGQGNTEAFFGQGTRLTVV.

J is TRBJ1-3 and V is TRBV2, with a tentative D call TRBD1 (6 bases). V lost 1 base, J lost 0 bases, and 10 bases lay in between. The CDR3 totals 16 residues. Germline CDR1 reads SNHLY; CDR2 reads FYNNEI. The CDR3 sequence: CASSEGTATSGNTIYF. The CDR3 DNA reads as TGTGCCAGCAGTGAAGGGACAGCCACCTCTGGAAACACCATATATTTT.

This clonotype has at least ten counts. The V call is TRBV18, the J call TRBJ2-3, with TRBD1 matching over 8 bases. Trimming cost V 5 bases and J 3 bases; bases outside gene matches: 10. Germline V gene lookup returns CDR1 KGHSH and CDR2 LQKENI. The CDR3 has 16 amino acids. CDR3 nucleotide sequence: TGTGCCAGCTCATCCGTCGACAGGGGAGAAACAGATACGCAGTATTTT. It codes for CASSSVDRGETDTQYF.

This clonotype has ten or more counts. J is TRBJ2-3 and V is TRBV24-1; D call uncertain. With 5 bases removed from V and 5 bases from J, the gap between germline ends came to 7 bases. Per germline, CDR1 KGHDR and CDR2 SFDVKD. This CDR3 has 12 residues. The CDR3 sequence is CATSASLDTQYF. As DNA, the CDR3 is TGTGCCACCAGTGCCTCATTAGATACGCAGTATTTT.

At least ten counts were recorded for this clonotype. V is TRBV20-1 and J is TRBJ2-1; D is unresolved. The CDR3 consists of 13 residues. Per the germline V gene, CDR1 is DFQATT and CDR2 is SNEGSKA (reference sequence). The V and J ends lost 3 bases and 2 bases respectively, with 8 bases between them. The CDR3 sequence is CSASDTTYNEQFF. DNA for the CDR3: TGCAGTGCTAGCGATACTACCTACAATGAGCAGTTCTTC.

Many counts were recorded for this clonotype. The chain is built from TRBV30 and TRBJ1-1, with 10 bases aligning to TRBD1. With V trimmed by 0 bases and J by 10 bases, 11 bases remained unmatched. The CDR3 has 15 residues. Germline CDR1 GTSNPN, CDR2 SVGIG (reference sequence). The CDR3 protein is CAWSVGTGAKAGAFF. The CDR3 DNA is TGTGCCTGGAGTGTAGGGACAGGGGCAAAAGCCGGAGCTTTCTTT.

The genes are TRBV9 and TRBJ1-2; possibly TRBD1 for D (6 bases). The CDR3 loop spans 17 amino acids. Trimming stripped 0 bases from V and 3 bases from J, with 18 bases between. Germline CDR1 is SGDLS and CDR2 is YYNGEE. As DNA, the CDR3 is TGTGCCAGCAGCGTAGAACGTACGGCAGGGGTAGACTATGGCTACACCTTC. This translates into CASSVERTAGVDYGYTF. The full variable domain, its missing parts supplied by reference TRBV9 and TRBJ1-2, is DSGVTQTPKHLITATGQRVTLRCSPRSGDLSVYWYQQSLDQGLQFLIQYYNGEERAKGNILERFSAQQFPDLHSELNLSSLELGDSALYFCASSVERTAGVDYGYTFGSGTRLTVV.

The chain joins TRBV10-3 to TRBJ1-4, with D unresolved. This CDR3 is built from 12 residues. Germline CDR1 reads ENHRY; CDR2 reads SYGVKD. Trimming left V 4 bases short and J 5 bases short, with 5 bases between. The CDR3 is CAISAVNEKLFF. The CDR3 region has the DNA TGTGCCATCAGTGCGGTGAATGAAAAACTGTTTTTT.

This clonotype appeared a few times. The rearrangement links TRBV28 to TRBJ1-5, with D possibly being TRBD1 (5 bases). The CDR3 consists of 18 residues. Trimming took 4 bases from V and 0 from J, leaving 19 bases between them. Germline V gene sequence: CDR1 MDHEN, CDR2 SYDVKM. The CDR3 coding sequence is TGTGCCAGCAGTTGGGCGGGGCAGGGAGCTTATAGCAATCAGCCCCAGCATTTT. Amino acid sequence: CASSWAGQGAYSNQPQHF.

The chain carries TRBV7-9 and TRBJ2-6, with no clear D. CDR3 length: 12 amino acids. Germline V CDR1 and CDR2: SEHNR, FQNEAQ (reference sequence). V was cut by 11 bases and J by 2 bases, with 7 bases left in between. DNA for the CDR3: TGTGCCGGGCGGACTGGGGCCAACGTCCTGACTTTC. Amino acid sequence: CAGRTGANVLTF.

The V and J genes are TRBV5-4 and TRBJ1-2, with unresolved D. Germline V gene sequence: CDR1 SGHNT, CDR2 YYREEE (reference sequence). The CDR3 runs to 12 residues. V was trimmed by 0 bases and J by 2 bases, leaving 2 bases between them. The CDR3 loop reads CASSLGNYGYTF. The CDR3 bases are TGTGCCAGCAGCTTGGGAAACTATGGCTACACCTTC.

This chain joins TRBV6-5 and TRBJ2-1; 8 bases agree with TRBD2. The CDR3 length is 14 residues. Germline-derived CDR1 and CDR2 are MNHEY and SVGAGI. V lost 8 bases, J lost 8 bases, and 11 bases stayed unmatched. CDR3 region: CASGEVAGRYEQFF. The CDR3 DNA is TGTGCCAGCGGCGAGGTAGCGGGAAGGTATGAGCAGTTCTTC.

This clonotype came up many times. The chain recombines TRBV20-1 with TRBJ2-2, with D perhaps matching TRBD1 (6 bases). This CDR3 is 15 amino acids long. Between the trimmed V and J ends, which lost 1 base and 4 bases, there was a span of 13 bases. Germline-derived CDR1 and CDR2 are DFQATT and SNEGSKA (reference sequence). CDR3 loop: CSARGLQGSTGELFF. In nucleotides, the CDR3 is TGCAGTGCTAGAGGGCTGCAGGGGAGCACCGGGGAGCTGTTTTTT.

Ten or more counts support this clonotype. The chain recombines TRBV14 with TRBJ2-1; 8 bases agree with TRBD1. The CDR3 loop spans 15 amino acids. The germline V gene has CDR1 SGHDN and CDR2 FVKESK. Trimming cost V 4 bases and J 2 bases; bases outside gene matches: 4. DNA for the CDR3: TGTGCCAGCAGCCGTGACAGGGGCCCCTACAATGAGCAGTTCTTC. As protein: CASSRDRGPYNEQFF.

This clonotype has at least ten counts. The genes are TRBV7-6 and TRBJ1-6; 7 bases fit TRBD1. V dropped 1 base and J dropped 7; count of bases not matched to a gene: 4. The germline gives CDR1 SGHVS, CDR2 FNYEAQ. The CDR3 is made up of 15 amino acids. CDR3 bases: TGTGCCAGCAGCTTAGGGACAGGACCAAATTCACCCCTCCACTTT. It yields the protein CASSLGTGPNSPLHF. Full variable domain (outside the CDR3, taken from reference TRBV7-6 and TRBJ1-6): GAGVSQSPRYKVTKRGQDVALRCDPISGHVSLYWYRQALGQGPEFLTYFNYEAQQDKSGLPNDRFSAERPEGSISTLTIQRTEQRDSAMYRCASSLGTGPNSPLHFGNGTRLTVT.

This chain links TRBV20-1 with TRBJ2-7; the D is unclear. The V and J ends lost 6 bases and 5 bases respectively, with 8 bases between them. The CDR3 runs 10 residues. Germline loops: CDR1 DFQATT, CDR2 SNEGSKA (reference sequence). The CDR3 reads CSASGNEQYF. As DNA, the CDR3 is TGCAGTGCCAGTGGGAACGAGCAGTACTTC.

The chain recombines TRBV6-7 with TRBJ1-4; 9 bases fit TRBD1. TRBV6-7 is classed as an ORF, of uncertain function. The V segment lost 5 bases and the J segment 5 bases; nucleotides outside the gene matches: 12. The CDR3 spans 17 residues. Here the CDR3 reads CASSHHPGTGTNEKLFF. DNA for the CDR3: TGTGCCAGCAGTCACCATCCCGGGACAGGGACAAATGAAAAACTGTTTTTT.

This clonotype was found once. J is TRBJ2-5 and V is TRBV15; D tentatively reads TRBD1 or TRBD2 (5 bases each). Germline CDR1 reads LNHNV; CDR2 reads YYDKDF (reference sequence). V was shortened by 3 bases and J by 7 bases, with 18 bases between the two germline ends. The CDR3 totals 15 residues. CDR3 region: CATSSPHGARGTQYF. The CDR3 region has the DNA TGTGCCACCAGCAGCCCCCACGGGGCTCGGGGGACCCAGTACTTC.

The chain joins TRBV29-1 to TRBJ1-1; perhaps TRBD1 as D (5 bases). Germline V gene lookup returns CDR1 SQVTM and CDR2 ANQGSEA. The CDR3 extends over 13 amino acids. V was pared by 4 bases and J by 4 bases, with 13 bases between. The CDR3 DNA sequence: TGCAGCGTTGCGGCCGAGGGACTCACTGAAGCTTTCTTT. Protein: CSVAAEGLTEAFF.

There are many counts of this clonotype. J is TRBJ1-5 and V is TRBV4-1; no clear D gene. The CDR3 has 15 residues. V lost 1 base and J 5 bases, leaving 12 bases between the germline ends. Germline CDR1 and CDR2: MGHRA and YSYEKL. CDR3 bases: TGCGCCAGCAGCCAAGTAGATGGTCGCGATCAGCCCCAGCATTTT. Protein: CASSQVDGRDQPQHF.

This clonotype occurred a few times. The chain recombines TRBV10-3 with TRBJ2-5; TRBD1 matches 7 bases. V was pared by 6 bases and J by 2 bases, with 6 bases of the junction left unmatched. The CDR3 has 14 amino acids. Germline CDR1 is ENHRY and CDR2 is SYGVKD. The CDR3 sequence: CAISQGQTQETQYF. DNA of the CDR3: TGTGCCATCAGCCAGGGACAGACACAAGAGACCCAGTACTTC.

This clonotype showed up many times. DNA for the CDR3: TGCAGCGTCCTGCGGGACTCACGGGGCGAGCAGTACTTC. Its translation is CSVLRDSRGEQYF. The chain links TRBV29-1 to TRBJ2-7, with a weak D call TRBD2 (6 bases). Germline V gives CDR1 SQVTM, CDR2 ANQGSEA. The CDR3 covers 13 residues. V was trimmed by 6 bases and J by 6 bases, leaving 18 bases between them.

On this clonotype: The junction departs from the called germline gene at one end, perhaps through a read error. The genes are TRBV28 and TRBJ2-3; TRBD1 aligns across 8 bases. The germline gives CDR1 MDHEN, CDR2 SYDVKM. The CDR3 spans 14 residues. The CDR3 DNA reads as TGTGCCAGCAGTCTCGACAGGGGCACAGATACGCAGAATTTT. Residues: CASSLDRGTDTQNF. The whole variable domain, filled in from reference TRBV28 and TRBJ2-3, reads DVKVTQSSRYLVKRTGEKVFLECVQDMDHENMFWYRQDPGLGLRLIYFSYDVKMKEKGDIPEGYSVSREKKERFSLILESASTNQTSMYLCASSLDRGTDTQNFGPGTRLTVL.

The DNA of the CDR3 is TGCGCCAGCAGCCCCTCACCGTACAATGAGCAGTTCTTC. As protein: CASSPSPYNEQFF. This rearrangement joins TRBV5-1 to TRBJ2-1; D remains unclear. This CDR3 is 13 amino acids long. In germline, CDR1 is SGHRS, CDR2 YFSETQ. V lost 4 bases to trimming and J lost 4 bases, with 9 bases between them.